The clone carrying this T cell receptor (beta chain) was detected ten times or more. The data were taken from a study of CD8+CD57+ T cells in acquired aplastic anemia. This CDR3 has 14 amino acids. Looked up from germline, CDR1 is SGHAT and CDR2 is FQDESV (reference sequence). Trimming removed 0 bases from V and 6 bases from J, with 10 bases in between. Those patients picked for sequencing had displayed CD8+CD57+ cell expansion on flow cytometry. Every patient presented with severe acquired aplastic anemia. For CDR3 and TCR beta VDJ profiling, genomic DNA was the template used. TCRdb passed the reads through MiXCR, listing each CDR3 protein once. The data contain fewer than 300,000 distinct CDR3 sequences, approximately 86% of them seen just once; the ten biggest clones take up 35% to 50%.

Sequences were obtained from sorted CD4+, CD8+, or CD8+CD57+ T cells (not recorded which) from PBMCs. The clonotype originates from a human donor with aplastic anemia. The chain links TRBV11-1 to TRBJ2-3; D is unresolved. The CDR3 region is CASSLARAADTQYF. Written as DNA, the CDR3 is TGTGCCAGCAGCTTAGCGCGAGCAGCCGATACGCAGTATTTT.